The present entry profiles one TCR beta chain with its context. The antigen remains unidentified. The record originates from a study of blood T cells in healthy people across ages. Study-wide results and limits: Estimates of total diversity, which came from one million sequenced T cells, were considered to be underestimates. Diversity was higher, and naive CD4+ cells more numerous, in long-lived donors than in aged donors.

No fewer than 5.5 micrograms of total RNA were isolated from every sample. It was with a sample-barcoded 5' primer and a J-beta primer mix that a second PCR of roughly 6 to 11 cycles was run. Through a template-switch adaptor with 12 random nucleotides, each cDNA molecule received a tag. TCRdb recomputed calls from the 5' RACE reads with MiXCR, one row per CDR3 protein. The data show about 1.4 million distinct CDR3 sequences, approximately 59% seen once. V gave up 5 bases and J gave up 6 bases, with 15 bases separating them. The germline V gene encodes CDR1 DFQATT and CDR2 SNEGSKA (reference sequence). The CDR3 is 13 residues long.

The sequencing input was blood. The clonotype originates from a man aged 18 to 35 in good health. The V call is TRBV20-1, the J call TRBJ2-3; D might be TRBD2 (6 bases). The DNA of the CDR3 is TGCAGTGCTCGGAGGGTTTTGGGGGATACGCAGTATTTT. It is translated as CSARRVLGDTQYF.